This T cell receptor (beta chain) was profiled in a study of blood T cell repertoires in COVID-19. Study as a whole: Samples representing acute and convalescent COVID-19 were sourced from the United States, Italy and Spain.

Profiling relied on immunoSEQ multiplex PCR, and the TCRdb table lists in-frame clones only, not all of them. The sample carries about 220,000 clones, 82% recorded once. This clone has only a few counts. V dropped 0 bases and J dropped 5 bases, with 14 bases sitting between them. There are 15 residues in the CDR3. The germline CDR1 and CDR2 sequences are SGHRS and YFSETQ. The sequenced sample consisted of peripheral blood. The chain couples TRBV5-1 to TRBJ2-5, with D perhaps TRBD2 (5 bases). The sequence came from a woman older than 75 with acute or convalescent COVID-19. CDR3 nucleotides: TGCGCCAGCAGCTTGGCGACCGCGGGTGGGGAGACCCAGTACTTC. Translation: CASSLATAGGETQYF.